A single sample gave rise to the 26 T cell receptor beta chains below, sequenced in a study of blood T cells in healthy people across ages. It was with a sample-barcoded 5' primer and a J-beta primer mix that a second PCR of roughly 6 to 11 cycles was run. Using its own MiXCR run on the 5' RACE reads, TCRdb lists one record per CDR3 protein. The table includes 920,000 or so distinct CDR3 sequences, 40% to 45% detected once. Sequenced: blood. The receptors originated from a woman in her fifties or sixties in good health.

The chain joins TRBV4-1 to TRBJ2-1; D uncertain. V dropped 1 base and J dropped 2 bases, with 12 bases sitting between them. Germline assignment: CDR1 MGHRA and CDR2 YSYEKL. CDR3 size: 16 residues. As DNA, the CDR3 is TGCGCCAGCAGCCAAGGACTCACGGACCCCTACAATGAGCAGTTCTTC. This sequence encodes CASSQGLTDPYNEQFF.

Only a few counts were recorded for this clonotype. The rearrangement links TRBV29-1 to TRBJ2-1; D may be TRBD1 (5 bases). The germline V gene has CDR1 SQVTM and CDR2 ANQGSEA. Deletions cut 5 bases from V and 4 bases from J, with 9 bases between. This CDR3 has 12 amino acids. CDR3 sequence (DNA): TGCAGCGTTACAGGCTCGTACAATGAGCAGTTCTTC. It encodes CSVTGSYNEQFF.

The rearrangement joins TRBV6-1 to TRBJ2-7, with D possibly matching TRBD2 (6 bases). The V end was cut by 4 bases, the J end by 4 bases, with 11 bases between. The length of the CDR3 is 13 residues. Germline V gene lookup returns CDR1 MNHNS and CDR2 SASEGT. DNA of the CDR3: TGTGCCAGCAGTGGCGGGACCATGTACGAGCAGTACTTC. Protein: CASSGGTMYEQYF.

This rearrangement joins TRBV21-1 to TRBJ2-7; no check of the table's D call, TRBD1, against the DNA was made. TRBV21-1 is designated a pseudogene. The CDR3 is 13 residues long. The DNA of the CDR3 is TGTGCCAGCACCCGTGGGGGGGCCTACGAGCAGTACTTC. Translating it yields CASTRGGAYEQYF.

V is TRBV28 and J is TRBJ2-2; no clear D gene. The CDR3 contains 15 residues. Between the trimmed V and J ends, which lost 7 bases and 4 bases, there was a span of 16 bases. Germline CDR1 and CDR2: MDHEN and SYDVKM. As DNA, the CDR3 is TGTGCCAGCACCGGGCAAGGATCGGGCACCGGGGAGCTGTTTTTT. Its protein product is CASTGQGSGTGELFF.

The chain joins TRBV12-3 or TRBV12-4 to TRBJ1-1, with D perhaps matching TRBD1 (5 bases). This CDR3 contains 15 residues. Trimming stripped 7 bases from V and 5 bases from J, with 20 bases between. This chain's CDR3 is CASTRDKGRLTEAFF. The DNA of the CDR3 is TGTGCCAGCACCAGAGATAAGGGGCGTCTTACTGAAGCTTTCTTT.

V is TRBV5-1 and J is TRBJ1-1; D gene ambiguous. V lost 3 bases and J 6 bases, leaving 18 bases between the germline ends. CDR3 size: 15 residues. From germline, CDR1 is SGHRS and CDR2 YFSETQ. The CDR3 protein is CASSYSPRSDAEAFF. The CDR3 coding sequence is TGCGCCAGCAGCTACTCCCCCCGGTCGGACGCTGAAGCTTTCTTT. Full variable domain (missing parts from reference TRBV5-1 and TRBJ1-1): KAGVTQTPRYLIKTRGQQVTLSCSPISGHRSVSWYQQTPGQGLQFLFEYFSETQRNKGNFPGRFSGRQFSNSRSEMNVSTLELGDSALYLCASSYSPRSDAEAFFGQGTRLTVV.

The chain uses TRBV5-1 and TRBJ2-5; 7 bases line up with TRBD2. V shed 4 bases, J shed 7 bases, and the junction held 7 bases outside the gene matches. From germline, CDR1 is SGHRS and CDR2 YFSETQ. This CDR3 is 13 amino acids long. The CDR3 DNA reads as TGCGCCAGCAGCATGGCGGGAGAGGGGACCCAGTACTTC. Translating it yields CASSMAGEGTQYF.

In this sample, this clonotype turned up a few times. The V gene is TRBV3-1, the J gene TRBJ2-4; D might be TRBD1 or TRBD2, each matching 6 bases. Trimming left V 1 base short and J 8 bases short, with 12 bases between. This CDR3 is 14 amino acids long. Germline V gene data show CDR1 as LGHDT and CDR2 as YNNKEL (reference sequence). The CDR3 protein is CASSQGLGGDIQYF. The DNA for the CDR3 is TGTGCCAGCAGCCAAGGACTAGGGGGAGACATTCAGTACTTC.

The chain carries TRBV11-2 and TRBJ2-3; 7 nucleotides match TRBD2. Germline assignment: CDR1 SGHAT and CDR2 FQNNGV. V lost 8 bases to trimming and J lost 6 bases; unmatched junction nucleotides: 5. This CDR3 contains 12 residues. This CDR3 reads CASGRALDTQYF. CDR3 nucleotides: TGTGCCAGCGGGAGGGCCCTTGATACGCAGTATTTT.

This clonotype was counted a few times. Written as DNA, the CDR3 is TGTGCCAGCAGCTTGTGGCCGGGAGAAGCTATGGGTACGCAGTATTTT. Protein product: CASSLWPGEAMGTQYF. V usage is TRBV7-9 and J usage is TRBJ2-3, with D perhaps matching TRBD2 (6 bases). Trimming removed 3 bases from V and 8 bases from J, with 21 bases in between. The CDR3 consists of 16 residues. The germline gives CDR1 SEHNR, CDR2 FQNEAQ (reference sequence).

This chain links TRBV28 with TRBJ2-7; 10 bases are a match to TRBD1. J lost 4 bases, V lost 6 bases, and 9 bases had no gene match. The CDR3 extends over 15 amino acids. Germline V gene sequence: CDR1 MDHEN, CDR2 SYDVKM. CDR3 residues: CASRGDRGLSYEQYF. CDR3 coding DNA: TGTGCCAGCAGGGGAGACAGGGGGCTTTCTTACGAGCAGTACTTC.

This sequence joins TRBV29-1 and TRBJ2-3; no reliable D call. The CDR3 spans 13 residues. Per the germline V gene, CDR1 is SQVTM and CDR2 is ANQGSEA. V was cut by 2 bases and J by 8 bases, with 14 bases left in between. The CDR3 here is CSVESPSIGTQYF. The CDR3 nucleotides read TGCAGCGTTGAATCCCCGAGTATCGGTACGCAGTATTTT.

The chain carries TRBV20-1 and TRBJ1-2, with D possibly being TRBD1 (5 bases). The CDR3 sequence is 12 residues long. Germline lookup yields CDR1 DFQATT and CDR2 SNEGSKA (reference sequence). The ends were cut back, 0 bases at V and 7 bases at J, with 9 bases in the middle. The CDR3 DNA reads TGCAGTGCTAGAGATCAGGGATCTGGCTACACCTTC. As protein: CSARDQGSGYTF.

This clonotype was observed a few times. This chain links TRBV11-3 with TRBJ2-7, with a weak D call TRBD2 (5 bases). CDR1 is SGHNT and CDR2 is YENEEA in the germline V gene. The CDR3 has 15 residues. V lost 1 base and J 0 bases, leaving 10 bases between the germline ends. CDR3 nucleotide sequence: TGTGCCAGCAGCTTAGGTGGGAGCGACTCCTACGAGCAGTACTTC. It specifies CASSLGGSDSYEQYF. The full variable domain, its missing parts supplied by reference TRBV11-3 and TRBJ2-7, is EAGVVQSPRYKIIEKKQPVAFWCNPISGHNTLYWYLQNLGQGPELLIRYENEEAVDDSQLPKDRFSAERLKGVDSTLKIQPAELGDSAVYLCASSLGGSDSYEQYFGPGTRLTVT.

V gene TRBV28 combines with J gene TRBJ2-3; 8 bases agree with TRBD2. Germline CDR1 MDHEN, CDR2 SYDVKM. The CDR3 extends over 14 amino acids. With 6 bases clipped from V and 3 bases from J, the junction kept 5 bases outside the gene matches. CDR3 in DNA: TGTGCCAGCAGCCATCCTAGCGGGACAGATACGCAGTATTTT. Encoded protein: CASSHPSGTDTQYF.

Comments on this clonotype: This could be a read error, since a much larger clone is one nucleotide away. The rearrangement joins TRBV11-2 to TRBJ2-5; D is perhaps TRBD2 (5 bases). The J call is in doubt because the DNA end fits TRBJ2-4 better. CDR3 length: 14 amino acids. Germline values: CDR1 SGHAT, CDR2 FQNNGV. The CDR3 reads CASSSIATKNIQYF. The CDR3 DNA reads as TGTGCCAGCAGCTCAATAGCGACCAAAAACATTCAGTACTTC.

The chain is built from TRBV19 and TRBJ2-1; unclear D gene. Trimming shortened V by 0 bases and J by 10 bases, and 13 bases separated the two germline ends. Germline V gene data show CDR1 as LNHDA and CDR2 as SQIVND (reference sequence). The CDR3 is 14 residues long. CDR3 DNA: TGTGCCAGTAGTATAGAATGGGGAAGAGGAGAGCAGTTCTTC. Translation gives CASSIEWGRGEQFF.

Here the CDR3 DNA reads TGTGCCAGTAGTACGGACCGGCGTGAAGCTTTCTTT. The encoded protein is CASSTDRREAFF. The V gene is TRBV19, the J gene TRBJ1-1; D gene unclear. Germline-derived CDR1 and CDR2 are LNHDA and SQIVND (reference sequence). This CDR3 has 12 amino acids. Trimming removed 4 bases at V and 7 bases at J, with 10 bases between. The whole variable domain, filled in from reference TRBV19 and TRBJ1-1, reads DGGITQSPKYLFRKEGQNVTLSCEQNLNHDAMYWYRQDPGQGLRLIYYSQIVNDFQKGDIAEGYSVSREKKESFPLTVTSAQKNPTAFYLCASSTDRREAFFGQGTRLTVV.

This clonotype was recorded once. The chain joins TRBV5-6 to TRBJ2-3; weak D call: TRBD1 (5 bases). Per germline, CDR1 SGHDT and CDR2 YYEEEE. Trimming removed 0 bases from V and 0 bases from J, with 11 bases in between. The CDR3 runs to 16 residues. CDR3 loop: CASSLVGRKSTDTQYF. The CDR3 DNA follows: TGTGCCAGCAGCTTGGTGGGGCGGAAAAGCACAGATACGCAGTATTTT.

About this clonotype itself: Just one base apart from a much larger clone, this may be a read error. The rearrangement links TRBV4-1 to TRBJ2-7; D is tentatively TRBD1 or TRBD2 (5 bases each). Per the germline V gene, CDR1 is MGHRA and CDR2 is YSYEKL. The CDR3 has 12 amino acids. Trimming took off 2 bases at V and 5 bases at J, with 7 bases between the two ends. This CDR3 is CASSQQGHEQYF. CDR3 in DNA: TGCGCCAGCAGCCAACAGGGACACGAGCAGTACTTC.

The CDR3 nucleotides are TGTGCCAGCAGTTTAATCCTAGCGGGCGCAGATACGCAGTATTTT. This sequence encodes CASSLILAGADTQYF. This rearrangement joins TRBV12-3 or TRBV12-4 to TRBJ2-3; 8 nucleotides match TRBD2. This CDR3 comprises 15 residues. Trimming at V came to 2 bases and at J to 4 bases, leaving 5 bases not matched to a gene.

V and J are TRBV18 and TRBJ2-1; 10 bases agree with TRBD1. Germline V gene data show CDR1 as KGHSH and CDR2 as LQKENI. Trimming took 7 bases from V and 6 from J; bases not matched to a gene: 9. The CDR3 totals 15 residues. In DNA, the CDR3 is TGTGCCAGCTGTTCAGGACAGGGGGGGTGCAATGAGCAGTTCTTC. Translation gives CASCSGQGGCNEQFF. The whole variable domain, remainder taken from reference TRBV18 and TRBJ2-1, is NAGVMQNPRHLVRRRGQEARLRCSPMKGHSHVYWYRQLPEEGLKFMVYLQKENIIDESGMPKERFSAEFPKEGPSILRIQQVVRGDSAAYFCASCSGQGGCNEQFFGPGTRLTVL.

The V gene is TRBV10-2, the J gene TRBJ2-1; maybe TRBD2 (6 bases). This CDR3 has 13 residues. Trimming cost V 4 bases and J 4 bases, with 8 bases left between them. Germline V gene sequence: CDR1 WSHSY, CDR2 SAAADI. CDR3 amino acids: CASSVRGYNEQFF. The CDR3 coding sequence is TGCGCCAGCAGTGTGCGGGGATACAATGAGCAGTTCTTC.

The chain uses TRBV20-1 and TRBJ2-3; TRBD1 aligns across 7 bases. This CDR3 spans 15 amino acids. The ends lost 1 base at V and 2 bases at J; junction bases unmatched: 6. Looked up from germline, CDR1 is DFQATT and CDR2 is SNEGSKA (reference sequence). The CDR3 here is CSARGSGGHTDTQYF. CDR3 in DNA: TGCAGTGCTAGAGGGTCAGGGGGACACACAGATACGCAGTATTTT.

This clonotype showed up just a few times. The rearrangement uses TRBV6-6 and TRBJ1-6; no clear D. CDR1 MNHNY and CDR2 SVGAGI come from the germline V gene (reference sequence). The germline V and J ends were trimmed by 2 bases and 14 bases, with 7 bases remaining between them. The CDR3 loop spans 11 amino acids. The CDR3: CASSYERTLHF. The CDR3 DNA sequence: TGTGCCAGCAGTTACGAGAGGACCCTCCACTTT.